This T cell receptor beta chain was identified during a study (dated by TCRdb to about 2015). With regard to the full study: The study tested whether tumor-infiltrating Tregs in breast cancer are recruited from blood Tregs or converted in situ from other CD4+ T cell subsets.

In regard to this clonotype: Its antigen remains undetermined. There are no base qualities to consult, and no much larger clone falls within one base.

CD4+CD45RO+CD25- cells were isolated as memory CD4+ T cells. Tregs, naive and memory CD4+ T cells from tumor, blood and ipsilateral draining lymph nodes of five breast cancer patients underwent full-length TCR alpha and beta sequencing. Tumor tissue and lymph nodes obtained from ipsilateral axillary dissection were perfused with PBS, minced and then digested with collagenase I and hyaluronidase. Sorted cell populations were confirmed by FACS to exceed 90% purity. The germline V gene (reference sequence) gives CDR1 as MNHEY and CDR2 as SMNVEV. V is reduced by 7 bases and J by 3 bases, leaving a spacing of 10 bases between them. There are 13 amino acids in the CDR3, from cysteine to phenylalanine inclusive. Only the CDR3 region is kept as DNA, spanning 39 bases read in frame from base 1. The paper as a whole reports these results and caveats: The greatest overlap of tumor-infiltrating Treg TCR alpha and beta sequences was with tumor naive CD4+ T cells, followed next by blood naive CD4+ T cells. Validation in the larger cohort was restricted to a single TCR beta V-J rearrangement rather than whole repertoires. In terms of TCR gene usage, tumor memory CD4+ T cells clustered together with blood and lymph node memory CD4+ cells, as well as with lymph node naive CD4+ cells.

Full-length TCR variable regions were amplified by 5' RACE PCR using constant-region reverse primers, and then by semi-nested PCR using Nested Universal Primer A. Using the ReliaPrep RNA Cell Miniprep System, total RNA was extracted, and the SMARTer RACE 5'/3' Kit was then used to reverse transcribe the RNA into 5'RACE-ready cDNA. Full-length TCR alpha and beta libraries were barcoded with multiplex adaptors and sequenced on an Illumina MiSeq. As for the original processing: For each of nine subset-tissue groups, sequencing data from the five patients were combined, and the groups were compared by unsupervised clustering of TCR gene usage. Repertoire similarity was calculated with the Morisita-Horn index, weighting shared sequences by their contribution to each repertoire. The public reads were reanalyzed by TCRdb: fastp trimming at Q25, MiXCR alignment, in-frame beta chains only. Under each unique CDR3 protein, matching rows form one entry showing the most common genes and DNA. These V and J calls originate from TCRdb's pipeline instead of the authors' own analysis. For this sample the table gives some 44,000 distinct CDR3 sequences, of which 30% were detected only once. Jointly, the top ten make up roughly 4% of the sample.

Sequenced material: tumor-infiltrating memory CD4+ T cells sorted from the breast tumor. In the paper's terms, the cell subset or site label means: memory CD4+ T cells, CD4+CD45RO+CD25-. The clonotype originates from a female donor with breast cancer. The rearranged segments are TRBV27 and TRBJ2-1, with no confidently assigned D gene. This receptor has the CDR3 CASTGQDYNEQFF. The nucleotide sequence reads TGTGCCAGCACCGGTCAGGACTACAATGAGCAGTTCTTC.